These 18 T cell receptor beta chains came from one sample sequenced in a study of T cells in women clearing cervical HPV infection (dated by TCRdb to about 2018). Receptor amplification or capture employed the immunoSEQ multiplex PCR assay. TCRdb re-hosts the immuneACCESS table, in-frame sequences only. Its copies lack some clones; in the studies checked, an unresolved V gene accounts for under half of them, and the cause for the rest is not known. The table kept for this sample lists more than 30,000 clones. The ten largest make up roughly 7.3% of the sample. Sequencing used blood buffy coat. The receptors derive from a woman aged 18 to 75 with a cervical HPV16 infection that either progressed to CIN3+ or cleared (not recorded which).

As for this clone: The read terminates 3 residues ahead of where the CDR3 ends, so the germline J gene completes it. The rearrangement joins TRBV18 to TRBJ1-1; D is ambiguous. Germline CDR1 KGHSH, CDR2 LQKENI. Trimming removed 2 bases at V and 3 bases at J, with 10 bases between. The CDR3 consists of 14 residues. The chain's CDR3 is CASSPYGEHTEAFF. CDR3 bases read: TGTGCCAGCTCACCATACGGGGAACACACTGAA.

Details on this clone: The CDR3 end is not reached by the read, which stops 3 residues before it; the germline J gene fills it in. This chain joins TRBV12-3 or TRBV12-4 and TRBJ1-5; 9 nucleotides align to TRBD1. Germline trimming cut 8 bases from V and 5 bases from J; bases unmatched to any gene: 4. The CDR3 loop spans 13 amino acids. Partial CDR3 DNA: TGTGCCAGCGGACAGGGGTTCCATCAGCCC. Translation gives CASGQGFHQP. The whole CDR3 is CASGQGFHQPQHF.

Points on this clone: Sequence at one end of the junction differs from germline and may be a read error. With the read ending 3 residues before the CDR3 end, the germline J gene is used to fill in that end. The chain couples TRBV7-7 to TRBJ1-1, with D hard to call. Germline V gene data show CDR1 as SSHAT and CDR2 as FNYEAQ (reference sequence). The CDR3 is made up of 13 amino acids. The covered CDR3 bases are TGTGCTAGCAGCCGGCTCACAGATACTGAA. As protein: CASSRLTDTE. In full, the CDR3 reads CASSRLTDTEAFF. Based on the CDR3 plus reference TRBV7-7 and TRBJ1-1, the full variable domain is GAGVSQSPRYKVTKRGQDVTLRCDPISSHATLYWYQQALGQGPEFLTYFNYEAQPDKSGLPSDRFSAERPEGSISTLTIQRTEQRDSAMYRCASSRLTDTEAFFGQGTRLTVV.

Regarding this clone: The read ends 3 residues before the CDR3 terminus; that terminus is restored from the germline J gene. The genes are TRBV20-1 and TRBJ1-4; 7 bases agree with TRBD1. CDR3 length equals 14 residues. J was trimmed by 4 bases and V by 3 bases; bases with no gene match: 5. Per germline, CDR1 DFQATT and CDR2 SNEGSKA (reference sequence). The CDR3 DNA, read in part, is TGCAGTGCTAGCGTACAGGGGCTTAATGAAAAA. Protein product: CSASVQGLNEK. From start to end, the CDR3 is CSASVQGLNEKLFF.

Here the CDR3 reads CASSLMSSRETQYF. CDR3 bases read: TGTGCCAGCAGTTTAATGTCTAGCAGAGAGACC. This chain uses TRBV27 with TRBJ2-5, with a possible D match to TRBD2 (5 bases). Coverage ceases 3 residues before the CDR3 finishes, and the germline J gene fills in the end. From germline, CDR1 is MNHEY and CDR2 SMNVEV (reference sequence). The CDR3 spans 14 residues. Trimming pared 2 bases from V and 4 bases from J, leaving 11 bases between.

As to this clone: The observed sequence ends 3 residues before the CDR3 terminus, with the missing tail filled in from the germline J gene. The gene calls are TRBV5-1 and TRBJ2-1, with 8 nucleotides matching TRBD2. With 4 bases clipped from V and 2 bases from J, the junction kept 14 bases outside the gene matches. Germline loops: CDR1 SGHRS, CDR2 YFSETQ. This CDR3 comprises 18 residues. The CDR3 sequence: CASSPHVRGRRTYNEQFF. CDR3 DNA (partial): TGCGCCAGCAGCCCCCACGTCCGCGGGAGGAGGACCTACAATGAG.

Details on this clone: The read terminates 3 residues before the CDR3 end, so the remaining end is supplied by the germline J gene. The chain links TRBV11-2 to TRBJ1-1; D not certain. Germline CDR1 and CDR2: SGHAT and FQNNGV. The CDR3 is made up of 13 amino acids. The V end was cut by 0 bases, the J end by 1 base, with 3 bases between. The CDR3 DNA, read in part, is TGTGCCAGCAGCTTAGACAGGAACACTGAA. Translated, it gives CASSLDRNTE. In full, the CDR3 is CASSLDRNTEAFF.

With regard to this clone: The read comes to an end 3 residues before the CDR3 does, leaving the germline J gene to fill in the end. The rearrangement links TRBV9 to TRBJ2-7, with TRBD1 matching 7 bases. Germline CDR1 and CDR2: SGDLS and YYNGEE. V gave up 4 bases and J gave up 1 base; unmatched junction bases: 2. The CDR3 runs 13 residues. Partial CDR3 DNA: TGTGCCAGCAGCAAGACAGGGTCCTACGAG. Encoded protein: CASSKTGSYE. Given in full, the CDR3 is CASSKTGSYEQYF.

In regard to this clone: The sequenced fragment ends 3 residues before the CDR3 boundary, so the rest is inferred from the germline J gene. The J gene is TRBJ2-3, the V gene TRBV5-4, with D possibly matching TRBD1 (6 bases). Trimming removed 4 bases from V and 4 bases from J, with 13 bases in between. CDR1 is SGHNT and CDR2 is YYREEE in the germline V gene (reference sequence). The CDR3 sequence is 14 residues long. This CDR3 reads CASSTLGGPDTQYF. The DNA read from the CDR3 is TGTGCCAGCAGCACCTTAGGGGGACCAGATACG.

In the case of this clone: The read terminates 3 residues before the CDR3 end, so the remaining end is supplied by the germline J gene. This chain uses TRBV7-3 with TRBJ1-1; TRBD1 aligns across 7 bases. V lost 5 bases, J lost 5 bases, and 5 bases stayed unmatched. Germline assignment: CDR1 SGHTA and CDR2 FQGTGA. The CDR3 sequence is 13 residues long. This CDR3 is CASSPHRGTEAFF. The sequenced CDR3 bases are TGTGCCAGCAGCCCTCACAGGGGTACTGAA.

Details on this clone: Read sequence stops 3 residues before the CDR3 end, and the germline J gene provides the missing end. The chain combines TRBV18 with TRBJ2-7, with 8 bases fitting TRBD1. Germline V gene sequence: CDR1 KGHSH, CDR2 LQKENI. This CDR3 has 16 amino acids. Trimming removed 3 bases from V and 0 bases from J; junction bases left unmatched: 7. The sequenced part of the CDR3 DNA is TGTGCCAGCTCACCCGGGGACAGGACTTCCTCCTACGAG. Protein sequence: CASSPGDRTSSYE. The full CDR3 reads CASSPGDRTSSYEQYF.

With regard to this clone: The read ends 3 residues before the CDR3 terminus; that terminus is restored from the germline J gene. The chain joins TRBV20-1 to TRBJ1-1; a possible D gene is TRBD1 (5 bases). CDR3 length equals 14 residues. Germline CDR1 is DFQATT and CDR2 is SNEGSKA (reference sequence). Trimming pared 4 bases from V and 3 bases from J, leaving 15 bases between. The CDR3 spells CSAKGRGIDTEAFF. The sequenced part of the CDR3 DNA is TGCAGTGCTAAAGGTAGGGGCATAGACACTGAA.

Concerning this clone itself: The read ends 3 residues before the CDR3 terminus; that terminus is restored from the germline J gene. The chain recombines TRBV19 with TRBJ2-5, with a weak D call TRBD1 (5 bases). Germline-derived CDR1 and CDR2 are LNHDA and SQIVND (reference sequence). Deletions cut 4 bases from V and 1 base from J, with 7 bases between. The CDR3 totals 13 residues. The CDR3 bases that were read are TGTGCCAGTAGTACGGACACCCAAGAGACC. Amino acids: CASSTDTQET. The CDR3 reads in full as CASSTDTQETQYF.

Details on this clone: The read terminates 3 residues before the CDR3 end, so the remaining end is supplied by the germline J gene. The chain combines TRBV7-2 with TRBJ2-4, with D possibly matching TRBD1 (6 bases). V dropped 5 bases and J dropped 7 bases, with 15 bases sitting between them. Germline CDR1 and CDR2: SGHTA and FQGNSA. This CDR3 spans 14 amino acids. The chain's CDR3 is CASSPRGSWNIQYF. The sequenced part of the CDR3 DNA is TGTGCCAGCAGCCCCAGGGGCTCCTGGAACATT.

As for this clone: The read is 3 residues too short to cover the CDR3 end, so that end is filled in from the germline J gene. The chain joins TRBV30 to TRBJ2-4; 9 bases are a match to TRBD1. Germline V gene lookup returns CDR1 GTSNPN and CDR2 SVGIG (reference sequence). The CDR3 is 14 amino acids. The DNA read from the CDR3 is TGTGCCTGGAGCGCCGGGACAGGGCACTATGGT. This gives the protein CAWSAGTGHYG. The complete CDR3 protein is CAWSAGTGHYGQYF.

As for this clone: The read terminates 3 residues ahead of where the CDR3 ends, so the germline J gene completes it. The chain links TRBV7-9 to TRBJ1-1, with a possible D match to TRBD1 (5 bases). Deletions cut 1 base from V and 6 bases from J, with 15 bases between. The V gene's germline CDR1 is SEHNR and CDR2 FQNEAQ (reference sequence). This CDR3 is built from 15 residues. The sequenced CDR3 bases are TGTGCCAGCAGCTTAGGGAGGGGTGCAGGGCCTGAA. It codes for CASSLGRGAGPE. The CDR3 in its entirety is CASSLGRGAGPEAFF. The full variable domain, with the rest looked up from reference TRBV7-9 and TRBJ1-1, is DTGVSQNPRHKITKRGQNVTFRCDPISEHNRLYWYRQTLGQGPEFLTYFQNEAQLEKSRLLSDRFSAERPKGSFSTLEIQRTEQGDSAMYLCASSLGRGAGPEAFFGQGTRLTVV.

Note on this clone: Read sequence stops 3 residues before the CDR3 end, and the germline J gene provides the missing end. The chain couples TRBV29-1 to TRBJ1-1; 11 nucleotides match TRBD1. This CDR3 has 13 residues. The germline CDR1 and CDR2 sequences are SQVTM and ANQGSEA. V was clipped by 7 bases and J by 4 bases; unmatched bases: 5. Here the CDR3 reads CSAIGTGGTEAFF. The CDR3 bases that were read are TGCAGCGCTATAGGGACAGGGGGCACTGAA.

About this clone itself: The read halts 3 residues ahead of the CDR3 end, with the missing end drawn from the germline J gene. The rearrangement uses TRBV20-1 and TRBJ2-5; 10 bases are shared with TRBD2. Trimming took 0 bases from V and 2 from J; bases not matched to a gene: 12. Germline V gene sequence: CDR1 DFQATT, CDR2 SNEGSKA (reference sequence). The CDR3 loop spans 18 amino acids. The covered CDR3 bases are TGCAGTGCTAGAGATAGGCGGCTAGCGGGGGCCCTACAAGAGACC. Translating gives CSARDRRLAGALQET. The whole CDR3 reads CSARDRRLAGALQETQYF.